Following are 10 T cell receptor beta chains from one sample sequenced in a study of shared clonotypes between healthy human individuals (dated by TCRdb to 2018 to 2021). The library was obtained by the immunoSEQ multiplex PCR assay. In its TCRdb copy, this immuneACCESS table keeps in-frame sequences only and misses some clones. Where compared with another copy, unresolved V genes explain less than half of these, and the others have no known cause. For this sample there are about 1 million clones; around 74% appear just once. About 1.5% of the sample goes to the ten largest clones. The sample was memory CD4+ T cells sorted from blood. The cell subset or site label for this specimen denotes: CD45RA-negative fraction. The receptors here all came from a man younger than 30 in good health.

In its sample, this clone was seen a few times. This sequence joins TRBV6-1 and TRBJ1-5, with 8 bases matching TRBD1. This CDR3 spans 16 amino acids. Trimming cost V 3 bases and J 0 bases; bases outside gene matches: 4. Germline V CDR1 and CDR2: MNHNS, SASEGT. The CDR3 region has the DNA TGTGCCAGCAGTGACAGGGGGCCGTATAGCAATCAGCCCCAGCATTTT. This sequence encodes CASSDRGPYSNQPQHF.

A word on this clone: Since a much larger clone is just one base distant, this may be a read error. The chain carries TRBV7-2 and TRBJ1-5, with 10 bases lining up with TRBD1. V shed 5 bases, J shed 3 bases, and the junction held 1 base outside the gene matches. CDR1 and CDR2 (germline): SGHTA, FQGNSA. The CDR3 has 14 residues. CDR3 protein: CASSGTGVNQPQHF. CDR3 in DNA: TGTGCCAGCAGCGGGACAGGGGTCAATCAGCCCCAGCATTTT.

The rearrangement joins TRBV28 to TRBJ1-2, with 7 bases that match TRBD1. CDR1 and CDR2 from the germline V gene are MDHEN and SYDVKM. The CDR3 extends over 14 amino acids. The J segment lost 3 bases and the V segment lost 3 bases, leaving 4 bases of the junction unmatched. The CDR3 reads CASSFQGGHYGYTF. The CDR3 region has the DNA TGTGCCAGCAGTTTTCAAGGGGGCCACTATGGCTACACCTTC.

Comment on this clone: This could be a read error, since a much larger clone is one nucleotide away. This CDR3 is also generated by other DNA sequences in the sample. V usage is TRBV29-1 and J usage is TRBJ1-1, with D perhaps TRBD1 (6 bases). In germline, CDR1 is SQVTM, CDR2 ANQGSEA. The CDR3 is made up of 12 amino acids. CDR3 nucleotide sequence: TGCAGCGTTGAAAGGGGGGAAACTGAAGCCTTCTTT. Translated: CSVERGETEAFF.

This chain uses TRBV10-1 with TRBJ2-2; D not certain. CDR3 size: 12 residues. The germline V gene has CDR1 WNHNN and CDR2 SYGVQD (reference sequence). V gave up 3 bases and J gave up 6 bases, with 5 bases separating them. The CDR3 protein is CASSDNPGELFF. CDR3 nucleotides: TGCGCCAGCAGTGATAACCCCGGGGAGCTGTTTTTT.

The CDR3 loop is CASSPAGRGNTEAFF. The CDR3 DNA sequence: TGTGCCAGCAGCCCAGCCGGGAGGGGGAACACTGAAGCTTTCTTT. This chain joins TRBV7-2 and TRBJ1-1; D perhaps matches TRBD1 (5 bases). There are 15 residues in the CDR3. V was clipped by 5 bases and J by 1 base, with 14 bases between them. CDR1 and CDR2 from the germline V gene are SGHTA and FQGNSA.

V is TRBV5-5 and J is TRBJ1-2, with TRBD1 as a possible D gene (5 bases). This CDR3 region has 16 residues. V was shortened by 4 bases and J by 0 bases, with 16 bases between the two germline ends. The germline V gene encodes CDR1 SGHKS and CDR2 YYEKEE (reference sequence). CDR3 protein: CASSTVFVGANYGYTF. CDR3 nucleotides: TGTGCCAGCAGCACAGTCTTCGTGGGGGCTAACTATGGCTACACCTTC.

V usage is TRBV29-1 and J usage is TRBJ1-2; D unclear. Trimming pared 2 bases from V and 2 bases from J, leaving 3 bases between. The CDR3 contains 11 residues. Germline V gene data show CDR1 as SQVTM and CDR2 as ANQGSEA. The CDR3 loop reads CSVEINYGYTF. The CDR3 DNA reads as TGCAGCGTTGAAATAAACTATGGCTACACCTTC.

This chain joins TRBV27 and TRBJ2-7, with 11 bases identical to TRBD2. Losses at the gene ends were 4 bases for V and 4 bases for J; bases not matched to a gene: 6. Germline V gene data show CDR1 as MNHEY and CDR2 as SMNVEV (reference sequence). This CDR3 has 15 amino acids. This chain's CDR3 is CASSSPGTSGYEQYF. CDR3 DNA sequence: TGTGCCAGCAGTTCCCCCGGGACTAGCGGTTACGAGCAGTACTTC.

V and J are TRBV15 and TRBJ2-1; no definite D call. CDR1 is LNHNV and CDR2 is YYDKDF in the germline V gene (reference sequence). The CDR3 covers 14 residues. Deletions cut 2 bases from V and 5 bases from J, with 10 bases between. In nucleotides, the CDR3 is TGTGCCACCAGCAGAACTCTGGTGAACAATGAGCAGTTCTTC. Translation: CATSRTLVNNEQFF.